This record concerns one T cell receptor (beta chain) sequence. The table lists this clone with a count of one. The clone's antigen remains unknown. No quality values exist for individual bases; no much larger clone is one base distant. Collaborating institutions collected whole blood in K2EDTA tubes following their own protocols. For TCRbeta analysis, collaborator samples were shipped as frozen whole blood, as isolated PBMCs, or as DNA extracted from either sample type. TCRbeta CDR3 regions were amplified from genomic DNA by means of the immunoSEQ Assay, a bias-controlled multiplex PCR. The published analysis was carried out like this. The number of nucleated cells in each sample was estimated by amplification of reference gene primers within the assay. To quantify the absolute abundance of each unique TCRbeta CDR3 rearrangement, sequence reads were collapsed and filtered. For each sample, productive Simpson clonality was calculated by taking the square root of Simpson's diversity index across productive rearrangements. Entries here come from immuneACCESS through TCRdb and include only in-frame sequences with V and J called. Some clones fail to appear in such tables; in the studies checked, an unresolved V gene covers under half of the shortfall, and the cause of the remainder is unknown. The V and J calls and the clone size are those of that table, but D and trimming were determined from the DNA. Present in this sample are around 89,000 clones, 88% of which were seen just once. The top ten constitute 0.35% to 0.5% of the sample.

The CDR3 holds 12 amino acids from the cysteine to the phenylalanine. Solely the CDR3 DNA is kept, with 36 bases framed from the first base. The junction shows trimming of 2 bases on V and 4 bases on J, plus 6 bases between the germline ends. CDR1 SNHLY and CDR2 FYNNEI are derived from the germline V gene. This sample was taken from a study of blood T cell repertoires in COVID-19 (TCRdb year 2020). Background on the whole study: Collaborator samples came from the United States, Italy and Spain and covered acute and convalescent phases of COVID-19. The material from the prospective study consisted of cDNA or gDNA derived from T cells, B-cell-depleted T cells, or PBMCs. Subjects who had been exposed to COVID-19, were actively infected with it, or had recovered from it provided the deeply sampled blood TCRbeta repertoires that made up the dataset. The repertoires were released in a freely available public database meant as a resource for research on the immune response to SARS-CoV-2. The samples were drawn from two sources: the first 160 participants of the ongoing ImmuneRACE study, and approximately 1,300 subjects contributed by 6 global collaborators. Sample metadata almost always included a de-identified subject ID, COVID-19 status, age in years and sex. Where available, HLA class I and class II types were obtained from metadata supplied by the sample provider rather than from assay-based typing. What the study reported, not specific to this receptor: Clinical and demographic metadata were provided uncurated, with the amount varying by source and participant.

The TCR sequence derives from a man aged 60 to 75 with acute or convalescent COVID-19. The V gene is TRBV2 and the J gene is TRBJ2-7; no D gene call is confident. The sample consisted of peripheral blood. The nucleotides read TGTGCCAGCAGTGAATCATTGTACGAGCAGTACTTC. The resulting protein is CASSESLYEQYF.